This is a list of T cell receptor beta chains from one sample in a study of blood T cell repertoires in COVID-19. The data were produced by immunoSEQ multiplex PCR, yet TCRdb's version contains in-frame clones alone and is incomplete. The sample records around 210,000 clones, roughly 90% being singletons. Sequenced input: peripheral blood. The receptor source for this set is a man aged 50 to 60 with COVID-19, enrolled during active disease. The CDR3 runs from the conserved cysteine through the conserved F or W. The D gene is left open where the match is weak. Only some rows state a clone size, as once, few, many or a class for expanded clones.

v_call	clone_size	j_call	d_call	cdr3_aa	cdr3_nt
TRBV5-1	-	TRBJ2-1	TRBD2	CASSITSGPSSYNEQFF	TGCGCCAGCAGCATCACTAGCGGGCCGAGCTCCTACAATGAGCAGTTCTTC
TRBV6-2/TRBV6-3	-	TRBJ2-6	TRBD1	CASSYQRTGGVSGANVLTF	TGTGCCAGCAGTTACCAAAGGACAGGGGGCGTATCTGGGGCCAACGTCCTGACTTTC
TRBV10-2	-	TRBJ2-7	-	CASRVPPRYEQYF	TGCGCCAGCCGGGTCCCTCCACGCTACGAGCAGTACTTC
TRBV27	-	TRBJ1-1	TRBD1	CASSVRQGEGTEAFF	TGTGCCAGCAGTGTTAGACAGGGAGAAGGGACTGAAGCTTTCTTT
TRBV30	-	TRBJ1-2	TRBD1	CAWKSRQGFHGYTF	TGTGCCTGGAAATCTAGACAGGGGTTCCATGGCTACACCTTC
TRBV6-4	-	TRBJ1-2	TRBD1	CASSPYSDRGFGYTF	TGTGCCAGCAGTCCATACTCGGACAGGGGTTTTGGCTACACCTTC
TRBV6-5	-	TRBJ2-4	TRBD1	CASSSATGNSKNIQYF	TGTGCCAGCAGTTCCGCGACAGGGAATTCCAAAAACATTCAGTACTTC
TRBV6-4	-	TRBJ2-3	TRBD2	CASARTSASDTQYF	TGTGCCAGCGCGAGGACTAGCGCATCAGATACGCAGTATTTT
TRBV9	once	TRBJ2-2	TRBD2	CASSALAGDTGELFF	TGTGCCAGCAGCGCCCTAGCGGGAGACACCGGGGAGCTGTTTTTT
TRBV15	-	TRBJ1-4	-	CATSREGATNEKLFF	TGTGCCACCAGCAGAGAAGGGGCAACTAATGAAAAACTGTTTTTT